Sequencing of this T cell receptor (beta chain) was carried out in a study of cytomegalovirus exposure and HLA in healthy donors. Whole-study context: A later analysis reported the same platform for the roughly 110 validation repertoires and the 666 first-cohort repertoires.

Note on this clone: What it binds is unknown.

Profiling relied on immunoSEQ multiplex PCR, and the TCRdb table lists in-frame clones only, not all of them. This table holds 150,000 or so clones, over 80% found once. Germline assignment: CDR1 MNHNS and CDR2 SASEGT. This CDR3 is built from 13 residues. The J segment lost 6 bases and the V segment lost 9 bases, leaving 4 bases of the junction unmatched. Overall study findings and caveats: The finding came from a later analysis; first-cohort TCR clusters tended to co-occur in the roughly 120 validation repertoires. Investigators reported around 150 TCR beta chains as tied to cytomegalovirus.

The source is a woman in her thirties in good health and CMV-seropositive. The sequencing sample was made of PBMCs. This chain connects TRBV6-1 to TRBJ1-6; 8 bases are shared with TRBD1. The CDR3 here is CASRTGINSPLHF. The CDR3 nucleotides are TGTGCCAGTCGGACAGGGATTAATTCACCCCTCCACTTT.